This is a list of T cell receptor beta chains from one sample in a study of cytomegalovirus exposure and HLA in healthy donors. Clones were sequenced by immunoSEQ multiplex PCR, and TCRdb holds only the in-frame ones, with some missing. The repertoire has about 240,000 clones, around 86% of them found once; the top ten carry about 1.2%. The material sequenced was PBMCs. These receptors came from a woman in her 30s in good health and CMV-seropositive. CDR3s include the opening cysteine and the closing phenylalanine or tryptophan. The order of the fields is clone size, J gene, D gene, V gene, CDR3 protein, CDR3 DNA. A D gene is named only where the DNA matches it firmly. The size entry is marked missing in some rows and otherwise reads once, few, many or a size class.

abundance: NA; j_gene: TRBJ1-5; d_gene: TRBD1; v_gene: TRBV28; CDR3aa: CATLKQGTQPQHF; CDR3nt: TGTGCCACCCTTAAACAGGGGACTCAGCCCCAGCATTTT
abundance: NA; j_gene: TRBJ2-7; d_gene: NA; v_gene: TRBV2; CDR3aa: CASSESPGSSYEQYF; CDR3nt: TGTGCCAGCAGTGAAAGCCCAGGCAGCTCCTACGAGCAGTACTTC
abundance: NA; j_gene: TRBJ1-2; d_gene: NA; v_gene: TRBV6-5; CDR3aa: CATHSSYGYTF; CDR3nt: TGTGCCACCCACAGCAGCTATGGCTACACCTTC
abundance: NA; j_gene: TRBJ2-6; d_gene: NA; v_gene: TRBV14; CDR3aa: CASSRGTGANVLTF; CDR3nt: TGTGCCAGCAGCCGGGGGACAGGGGCCAACGTCCTGACTTTC
abundance: NA; j_gene: TRBJ2-7; d_gene: NA; v_gene: TRBV7-3; CDR3aa: CASSLKTQLPYPGDYEQYF; CDR3nt: TGTGCCAGCAGCTTAAAAACCCAGCTCCCGTACCCGGGAGACTACGAGCAGTACTTC
abundance: once; j_gene: TRBJ2-3; d_gene: TRBD1; v_gene: TRBV4-1; CDR3aa: CASSLDRGFTDTQYF; CDR3nt: TGCGCCAGCAGCCTAGACAGGGGATTCACAGATACGCAGTATTTT
abundance: NA; j_gene: TRBJ2-4; d_gene: NA; v_gene: TRBV2; CDR3aa: CASSVLGLVNIQYF; CDR3nt: TGTGCCAGCAGTGTACTAGGGCTGGTAAACATTCAGTACTTC
abundance: NA; j_gene: TRBJ1-2; d_gene: NA; v_gene: TRBV7-2; CDR3aa: CASRTWGGSANYGYTF; CDR3nt: TGTGCCAGCAGAACGTGGGGGGGCTCGGCTAACTATGGCTACACCTTC
abundance: NA; j_gene: TRBJ2-3; d_gene: NA; v_gene: TRBV29-1; CDR3aa: CSVEGRRESTDTQYF; CDR3nt: TGCAGCGTTGAAGGGAGAAGGGAGAGCACAGATACGCAGTATTTT
abundance: NA; j_gene: TRBJ2-1; d_gene: NA; v_gene: TRBV29-1; CDR3aa: CSVAISSNEQFF; CDR3nt: TGCAGCGTCGCAATTAGCAGTAATGAGCAGTTCTTC
abundance: NA; j_gene: TRBJ1-1; d_gene: TRBD1; v_gene: TRBV5-6; CDR3aa: CASSLDRGLWNTEAFF; CDR3nt: TGTGCCAGCAGCTTGGACAGGGGCTTGTGGAACACTGAAGCTTTCTTT
abundance: NA; j_gene: TRBJ1-3; d_gene: TRBD1; v_gene: TRBV18; CDR3aa: CASSGDRALSGNTIYF; CDR3nt: TGTGCCAGCTCAGGGGACAGGGCGCTCTCTGGAAACACCATATATTTT
abundance: NA; j_gene: TRBJ2-5; d_gene: NA; v_gene: TRBV5-6; CDR3aa: CASSLGLVMETQYF; CDR3nt: TGTGCCAGCAGCTTGGGACTAGTGATGGAGACCCAGTACTTC
abundance: NA; j_gene: TRBJ2-5; d_gene: NA; v_gene: TRBV18; CDR3aa: CATHREGRETQYF; CDR3nt: TGTGCCACCCACAGGGAGGGACGAGAGACCCAGTACTTC
abundance: NA; j_gene: TRBJ1-3; d_gene: NA; v_gene: TRBV7-8; CDR3aa: CASSLVRDTPSHSGNTIYF; CDR3nt: TGTGCCAGCAGCTTAGTCCGAGACACCCCGAGCCACTCTGGAAACACCATATATTTT
abundance: NA; j_gene: TRBJ2-3; d_gene: NA; v_gene: TRBV9; CDR3aa: CASSTPEVTQYF; CDR3nt: TGTGCCAGCAGCACACCCGAGGTGACGCAGTATTTT
abundance: NA; j_gene: TRBJ1-1; d_gene: NA; v_gene: TRBV7-9; CDR3aa: CASSLEGQGSTEAFF; CDR3nt: TGTGCCAGCAGCTTAGAGGGGCAGGGGAGTACTGAAGCTTTCTTT
abundance: NA; j_gene: TRBJ2-1; d_gene: TRBD2; v_gene: TRBV10-1; CDR3aa: CASSELGGDDRYNEQFF; CDR3nt: TGCGCCAGCAGTGAGTTGGGGGGGGACGACCGTTACAATGAGCAGTTCTTC
abundance: NA; j_gene: TRBJ1-4; d_gene: NA; v_gene: TRBV29-1; CDR3aa: CSVRTLGQGEEDEKLFF; CDR3nt: TGCAGCGTTCGAACCCTAGGGCAGGGCGAGGAAGATGAAAAACTGTTTTTT
abundance: NA; j_gene: TRBJ2-1; d_gene: TRBD2; v_gene: TRBV9; CDR3aa: CASSVDLSGSRNEQFF; CDR3nt: TGTGCCAGCAGCGTAGACTTAAGCGGGAGTAGAAATGAGCAGTTCTTC
abundance: NA; j_gene: TRBJ1-1; d_gene: TRBD1; v_gene: TRBV23-1; CDR3aa: CASSHKSGPGQPRKNTEAFF; CDR3nt: TGCGCCAGCAGTCATAAATCGGGACCGGGACAGCCCCGGAAGAACACTGAAGCTTTCTTT
abundance: NA; j_gene: TRBJ1-1; d_gene: NA; v_gene: TRBV14; CDR3aa: CASSQVSSGTEAFF; CDR3nt: TGTGCCAGCAGCCAAGTCAGTAGCGGCACTGAAGCTTTCTTT
abundance: NA; j_gene: TRBJ1-1; d_gene: TRBD1; v_gene: TRBV14; CDR3aa: CASSPRTGGNTEAFF; CDR3nt: TGTGCCAGCAGCCCCAGGACAGGGGGGAACACTGAAGCTTTCTTT
abundance: NA; j_gene: TRBJ2-1; d_gene: TRBD1; v_gene: TRBV30; CDR3aa: CAWSDFRTGKSYNEQFF; CDR3nt: TGTGCCTGGAGCGATTTTCGGACAGGGAAATCCTACAATGAGCAGTTCTTC
abundance: NA; j_gene: TRBJ2-1; d_gene: TRBD1; v_gene: TRBV27; CDR3aa: CASSEPGTGGINEQFF; CDR3nt: TGTGCCAGCAGTGAGCCCGGGACAGGGGGGATTAATGAGCAGTTCTTC
abundance: once; j_gene: TRBJ2-3; d_gene: NA; v_gene: TRBV5-4; CDR3aa: CASSWVAGSTDTQYF; CDR3nt: TGTGCCAGCAGCTGGGTAGCCGGCAGCACAGATACGCAGTATTTT
abundance: NA; j_gene: TRBJ2-5; d_gene: NA; v_gene: TRBV5-1; CDR3aa: CASSLNWQETQYF; CDR3nt: TGCGCCAGCAGCTTGAACTGGCAAGAGACCCAGTACTTC
abundance: NA; j_gene: TRBJ2-2; d_gene: TRBD2; v_gene: TRBV5-1; CDR3aa: CASSSPGLAVTGELFF; CDR3nt: TGCGCCAGCAGCTCCCCGGGACTAGCTGTAACCGGGGAGCTGTTTTTT
abundance: NA; j_gene: TRBJ2-3; d_gene: NA; v_gene: TRBV5-4; CDR3aa: CASSLGRGAVGDTQYF; CDR3nt: TGTGCCAGCAGCTTGGGTCGGGGGGCCGTAGGGGATACGCAGTATTTT
abundance: NA; j_gene: TRBJ1-3; d_gene: NA; v_gene: TRBV27; CDR3aa: CASSPQVSVASGNTIYF; CDR3nt: TGTGCCAGCAGTCCCCAGGTTTCCGTGGCCTCTGGAAACACCATATATTTT
abundance: NA; j_gene: TRBJ1-5; d_gene: NA; v_gene: TRBV19; CDR3aa: CASSILDSSNQPQHF; CDR3nt: TGTGCCAGTAGTATTTTGGACAGTAGCAATCAGCCCCAGCATTTT
abundance: NA; j_gene: TRBJ1-2; d_gene: NA; v_gene: TRBV4-1; CDR3aa: CASSQLQASNYGYTF; CDR3nt: TGCGCCAGCAGCCAACTACAGGCTTCTAACTATGGCTACACCTTC
abundance: NA; j_gene: TRBJ1-1; d_gene: NA; v_gene: TRBV5-1; CDR3aa: CASSPSNSPMNTEAFF; CDR3nt: TGCGCCAGCAGCCCCTCGAACAGCCCCATGAACACTGAAGCTTTCTTT
abundance: NA; j_gene: TRBJ1-1; d_gene: NA; v_gene: TRBV6-5; CDR3aa: CASARETWFMSEAFF; CDR3nt: TGTGCCAGCGCGAGGGAAACTTGGTTTATGTCTGAAGCTTTCTTT
abundance: NA; j_gene: TRBJ2-1; d_gene: NA; v_gene: TRBV5-1; CDR3aa: CASSSRDEQFF; CDR3nt: TGCGCCAGCAGCTCGAGGGATGAGCAGTTCTTC
abundance: NA; j_gene: TRBJ1-1; d_gene: NA; v_gene: TRBV4-1; CDR3aa: CASSQPNGGGAFF; CDR3nt: TGCGCCAGCAGCCAACCTAATGGGGGCGGAGCTTTCTTT
abundance: NA; j_gene: TRBJ2-1; d_gene: TRBD1; v_gene: TRBV7-3; CDR3aa: CASSFNRGQISEQFF; CDR3nt: TGTGCCAGCAGCTTCAACAGGGGGCAGATATCTGAGCAGTTCTTC
abundance: NA; j_gene: TRBJ1-2; d_gene: TRBD1; v_gene: TRBV10-1; CDR3aa: CASSDSDRGMEGYTF; CDR3nt: TGCGCCAGCAGTGATTCTGACAGGGGTATGGAAGGCTACACCTTC
abundance: NA; j_gene: TRBJ1-1; d_gene: NA; v_gene: TRBV18; CDR3aa: CASSQDRGNTEAFF; CDR3nt: TGTGCCAGCTCCCAAGACAGAGGGAACACTGAAGCTTTCTTT
abundance: NA; j_gene: TRBJ2-3; d_gene: NA; v_gene: TRBV5-1; CDR3aa: CASSLAGEDTQYF; CDR3nt: TGCGCCAGCAGCTTGGCCGGGGAAGATACGCAGTATTTT
abundance: NA; j_gene: TRBJ2-7; d_gene: TRBD2; v_gene: TRBV6-1; CDR3aa: CASRLTSGSYEQYF; CDR3nt: TGTGCCAGCAGACTAACTAGCGGCTCCTACGAGCAGTACTTC